This TCR beta chain was recovered during a study of response to subunit inactivated influenza vaccine. MiXCR was run by TCRdb on the RT-PCR reads, yielding one entry per CDR3 protein. The sample yields hundreds of thousands of distinct CDR3 sequences, approximately 10% seen once. Trimming removed 1 base from V and 6 bases from J, with 10 bases in between. The CDR3 runs 13 residues. The V gene's germline CDR1 is SGHVS and CDR2 FNYEAQ. This sample was also put to use in a study of T cells expressing NK-cell markers. That work states: Beta-chain TCR cDNA was generated via 5'RACE template switching with UMIs. Investigators obtained TCR beta repertoires from sorted CD3+CD56+NKG2C+, CD3+CD56+NKG2C- and CD3+CD56-NKG2C+ T cells. About 1.0-7.0% of CD8+ T cells in more than five donors belonged to dominant NKG2C+ clonotypes. Researchers report these clonotypes also headed the CD3+CD56-NKG2C+ fraction in a few donors.

Sequenced material: PBMCs from blood, taken on the day of vaccination. The sequence was obtained from a man aged 50 to 60 who received an inactivated influenza vaccine. The V and J genes are TRBV7-6 and TRBJ2-7; D is unclear. The chain's CDR3 is CASSLGPFSEQYF. The CDR3 DNA is TGTGCCAGCAGCTTAGGCCCCTTTTCCGAGCAGTACTTC.